Here is one T cell receptor (beta chain) with its context. The time point was: recipient sample about 28 days before transplant, after cytoreduction. Recipients were bled about 28 days pretransplant and at posttransplant days 30, 100, 180. Sequenced by immunoSEQ multiplex PCR; TCRdb stores in-frame clones only, minus some. The table lists roughly 20,000 clones, 86% of them singletons. Deletions cut 0 bases from V and 10 bases from J, with 16 bases between. Per the germline V gene, CDR1 is LGHNA and CDR2 is YSLEER. The CDR3 has 16 amino acids. This entry belongs to a study of T cell clonotyping in hematopoietic cell transplantation.

The V and J genes are TRBV4-3 and TRBJ1-6; D unresolved. Source: peripheral blood mononuclear cells, taken before stem cell transplant. This receptor was taken from a middle-aged man with acute myeloid leukemia. Some clones in this sample may be carry-over from other donors' samples. DNA of the CDR3: TGCGCCAGCAGCCAAGATCTGGCCGGGTCTGGGTCACCCCTCCACTTT. Translated: CASSQDLAGSGSPLHF.